Listed here is a single T cell receptor (beta chain). This clonotype appeared a few times. This receptor's antigen is unknown. Base quality data are lacking; no much larger clone is found one base away. This sample is drawn from a study of identical twins (dated by TCRdb to the mid-2010s). Looking at the study overall: To test whether fetal clonotypes persist, the study used deep sequencing on TCR alpha and beta repertoires from monozygotic twins, unrelated adults of various ages, and cord blood. To rule out contamination, replicate twin experiments were performed at different times with different library preparation protocols. What the study reported, not specific to this receptor: Because the same donors could not be followed over many years, the conclusions depended on cross-sectional statistical analysis. Compared with coincidental sharing between unrelated individuals, out-of-frame TCR alpha sequences shared between twins had an excess of sequences with low generation probability. Fewer insertions were carried by abundant cord blood beta clonotypes; a weaker similar trend was observed in young adult naive repertoires, while no such trend was observed in memory repertoires. Zero-insertion analyses could be partly confounded by invariant T cells such as MAIT and iNKT, although diverse VJ usage argued against such confounding for most clonotypes. In monozygotic twins, out-of-frame TCR alpha sharing was systematically underestimated by recombination models, although the models agreed with sharing between unrelated individuals. The excess sharing between twins in beta out-of-frame sequences was weaker because fewer shared sequences reduced the signal-to-noise ratio.

V is pruned by 1 base and J by 0 bases, leaving 3 bases of the junction without a gene match. There are 15 amino acids in the CDR3, from cysteine to phenylalanine inclusive. The DNA shown is the 45-base CDR3, in frame from base 1. The germline V gene provides CDR1 SGHTA and CDR2 FQGTGA. All donors were healthy Caucasians. Three pairs of female monozygotic twins, all aged roughly 18 to 29 years, were included in the twin cohort. Peripheral blood mononuclear cells were the source from which RNA for the TCR libraries was isolated. The library was built by means of 5' RACE. Sequenced using an Illumina HiSeq 2000. A universal primer binding site was introduced by template switching, and a unique molecular identifier was present in the final cDNA, enabling accurate counting of TCR cDNA molecules. Specific primers in the conserved constant-segment region were used to synthesize first-strand cDNA for the TCR alpha and beta chains. Each cDNA library was double barcoded, with a SMART-Mk sample barcode plus Illumina barcodes, to control for contamination. TruSeq adapter sequences along with Illumina sample barcodes were introduced in two successive PCR steps. TCR alpha and beta cDNA libraries were sequenced on the Illumina HiSeq platform with custom primers. Processing in the source paper ran as follows. MiGEC processed the raw reads to extract unique molecular identifiers, while MiXCR was used to determine the CDR3 positions. Recombination models were inferred per individual with the repgenHMM and IGoR tools using an EM algorithm. The analysis of shared clonotypes was done with the tcR package in R, with sharing normalized by the product of cloneset sizes. Out-of-frame nonproductive sequences were analyzed to study raw recombination free of thymic and clonal selection effects. TCRdb itself trimmed the public reads at Q25 with fastp, ran MiXCR and retained productive beta chains. Each CDR3 protein gets just one entry, which takes the most common genes and DNA from the rows behind it. The V and J calls reflect TCRdb's pipeline rather than the authors' work. This sample has about 900,000 distinct CDR3 sequences in its table, and around 12% of those were observed once. Clones ranked in the top ten supply around 1.5% of the sample.

The same data also went into a second study, on yellow fever vaccine responses in identical twins. The second publication reports: According to the authors, the vaccine-induced T cell response in identical twins seemed to be partly convergent and partly specific to each individual. The study precisely tracked vaccine-responding T cell clones in identical twins.

Sequencing used PBMCs. The chain is made from TRBV7-3 and TRBJ2-7, with 7 bases matching TRBD2. The sequence came from a woman under 30 in good health. The DNA sequence is as follows: TGTGCCAGCAGCTTAAAAGGCGGGAGCTCCTACGAGCAGTACTTC. It translates to CASSLKGGSSYEQYF.